These 18 T cell receptor beta chains were all obtained from the same sample, sequenced in a study of tumor-infiltrating lymphocytes in primary liver carcinoma. Germline DNA was also extracted, with blood RNA taken from unsorted whole blood. Starting material of 400 to 600 ng total RNA yielded TCR beta cDNA via a constant-region primer. Three-round nested multiplex PCR performed with slightly modified ARM-PCR produced the TCR beta libraries. PCR rounds one and two used TRBV1-TRBV30 forward primers with a C-beta reverse primer for around 9 cycles each. Using its own MiXCR run on the multiplex PCR reads, TCRdb lists one record per CDR3 protein. Of 180,000 or so distinct CDR3 sequences listed, around 60% are singletons. The source material was peripheral blood. Receptor source: a man aged 40-55 years with primary liver carcinoma and hepatitis B virus infection.

This clonotype came up many times. V is TRBV11-2 and J is TRBJ2-2, with unresolved D. CDR1 and CDR2 from the germline V gene are SGHAT and FQNNGV. V lost 3 bases to trimming and J lost 5 bases, with 7 bases between them. This CDR3 is 13 amino acids long. The CDR3 bases are TGTGCCAGCAGCTTCGGAGATACCGGGGAGCTGTTTTTT. This translates into CASSFGDTGELFF.

The rearrangement uses TRBV29-1 and TRBJ2-7, with 10 bases lining up with TRBD1. There are 13 residues in the CDR3. The germline CDR1 and CDR2 sequences are SQVTM and ANQGSEA. Losses at the gene ends were 6 bases for V and 6 bases for J; bases not matched to a gene: 8. The CDR3 region has the DNA TGCAGCGTCGCCTTGGACAGGGGGACCGAGCAGTACTTC. It encodes CSVALDRGTEQYF.

A note on this clonotype: A junction boundary mismatches the germline segment, possibly from a read error. The gene calls are TRBV6-5 and TRBJ2-7, with 9 bases identical to TRBD1. The CDR3 runs 14 residues. CDR1 and CDR2 from the germline V gene are MNHEY and SVGAGI. The CDR3 DNA reads TGTGCCGGCAGTTCATCCCGGGACAGGGTGGAGCAGTACTTC. Translation gives CAGSSSRDRVEQYF.

This clonotype was picked up a small number of times. The CDR3 bases are TGTGCCAGCGAGGGGGGCTTTACCGAGAATCAGCCCCAGCATTTT. It is translated as CASEGGFTENQPQHF. This chain connects TRBV6-1 to TRBJ1-5, with TRBD1 as a possible D gene (6 bases). The germline V gene encodes CDR1 MNHNS and CDR2 SASEGT. The V end lost 8 bases, the J end lost 4 bases, and 18 bases lay between the germline ends. The CDR3 sequence is 15 residues long.

On this clonotype itself: This may be a read error: a much more frequent sequence differs by one nucleotide. The chain has TRBV29-1 and TRBJ2-5; 8 positions match TRBD1. The germline V gene encodes CDR1 SQVTM and CDR2 ANQGSEA. This CDR3 contains 13 residues. In DNA, the CDR3 is TGCATCGTGGAGACAGGGGCGGAAGAGACCCAGTACTTC. This translates into CIVETGAEETQYF.

This clonotype occurred a few times. The rearrangement joins TRBV29-1 to TRBJ2-7; 13 positions agree with TRBD2. The CDR3 consists of 14 residues. Trimming cost V 6 bases and J 3 bases; bases outside gene matches: 5. Per the germline V gene, CDR1 is SQVTM and CDR2 is ANQGSEA. CDR3 loop: CSVVGLAGIYEQYF. The CDR3 DNA reads TGCAGCGTAGTGGGACTAGCGGGAATCTACGAGCAGTACTTC.

The sample holds many counts of this clonotype. The V call is TRBV11-2, the J call TRBJ2-7, with TRBD2 matching 8 bases. The CDR3 extends over 15 amino acids. Germline loops: CDR1 SGHAT, CDR2 FQNNGV. J lost 3 bases, V lost 6 bases, and 10 bases had no gene match. The CDR3: CASRPPGRGGYEQYF. The CDR3 DNA sequence: TGTGCCAGCAGACCTCCGGGCCGGGGGGGCTACGAGCAGTACTTC.

The chain combines TRBV20-1 with TRBJ2-7; D not resolved. CDR1 is DFQATT and CDR2 is SNEGSKA in the germline V gene (reference sequence). This CDR3 has 14 residues. V gave up 3 bases and J gave up 2 bases, with 14 bases separating them. Here the CDR3 DNA reads TGCAGTGCTAGTACTGGACCGACAACCTACGAGCAGTACTTC. Its protein product is CSASTGPTTYEQYF.

Concerning this clonotype: This may stem from a read error, because a much larger clone lies one nucleotide away. V is TRBV29-1 and J is TRBJ2-2; D not resolved. Germline CDR1 SQVTM, CDR2 ANQGSEA. The CDR3 totals 12 residues. The chain's CDR3 is CRVGQADGELFF. CDR3 in DNA: TGCAGAGTTGGCCAAGCTGACGGGGAGCTGTTTTTT.

Details on this clonotype: A read error is possible here, since a much larger clone lies one base away. The chain joins TRBV11-2 to TRBJ2-1; D might be TRBD2 (5 bases). This CDR3 is built from 14 residues. V lost 0 bases to trimming and J lost 8 bases, with 11 bases between them. The germline V gene encodes CDR1 SGHAT and CDR2 FQNNGV. The CDR3: CASSLEGRGHEQFF. DNA for the CDR3: TGTGCCAGCAGCTTAGAAGGCCGCGGGCATGAGCAGTTCTTC.

There are many counts of this clonotype. The rearrangement links TRBV6-5 to TRBJ1-6; no reliable D call. V lost 4 bases and J 6 bases, leaving 13 bases between the germline ends. There are 15 residues in the CDR3. Germline CDR1 reads MNHEY; CDR2 reads SVGAGI. The CDR3 sequence: CASSLQNPANSPLHF. The CDR3 nucleotides read TGTGCCAGCAGTTTACAGAATCCGGCTAATTCACCCCTCCACTTT.

This clonotype has ten or more counts. CDR3 protein: CASSESGTGGYEQYF. The CDR3 DNA follows: TGCGCCAGCAGTGAGTCGGGGACAGGGGGCTACGAGCAGTACTTC. This sequence joins TRBV10-1 and TRBJ2-7, with TRBD1 matching over 11 bases. This CDR3 comprises 15 residues. Germline V gene lookup returns CDR1 WNHNN and CDR2 SYGVQD (reference sequence). V trimming: 0 bases; J trimming: 3 bases; junction bases outside the gene matches: 1.

This clonotype has a handful of counts. The chain links TRBV4-1 to TRBJ2-3; 13 bases line up with TRBD2. V lost 4 bases to trimming and J lost 6 bases; unmatched junction nucleotides: 10. CDR1 and CDR2 from the germline V gene are MGHRA and YSYEKL. The length of the CDR3 is 17 residues. This CDR3 is CASSLGLAGAVVDTQYF. The CDR3 DNA is TGCGCCAGCAGCCTCGGACTAGCGGGAGCTGTAGTGGATACGCAGTATTTT.

With regard to this clonotype: A much larger clonotype is one base distant, so this may be a read error. CDR3: CASNLDLAGVNEQFF. In nucleotides, the CDR3 is TGTGCCAGCAACTTAGATTTAGCGGGAGTTAATGAGCAGTTCTTC. The chain combines TRBV11-2 with TRBJ2-1; 9 bases match TRBD2. Germline-derived CDR1 and CDR2 are SGHAT and FQNNGV. The CDR3 is 15 amino acids.

V usage is TRBV5-6 and J usage is TRBJ2-7; 13 bases are shared with TRBD2. Germline lookup yields CDR1 SGHDT and CDR2 YYEEEE. CDR3 length: 14 residues. J gave up 6 bases and V 7 bases, and 7 bases lay outside the gene matches. CDR3 region: CASLTSGRVCEQYF. DNA of the CDR3: TGTGCCAGCCTTACTAGCGGGAGGGTCTGCGAGCAGTACTTC.

On this clonotype: A much larger clone sits a single nucleotide away, making a read error possible. The chain links TRBV11-1 to TRBJ2-1; the D is unclear. This CDR3 is built from 15 residues. The germline V gene has CDR1 SGHAT and CDR2 FQDESV (reference sequence). This CDR3 reads CVSSSEDMFHNEQFF. The DNA of the CDR3 is TGTGTCAGCAGCTCAGAAGACATGTTTCACAATGAGCAGTTCTTC.

The rearrangement uses TRBV6-1 and TRBJ1-2, with 7 bases that match TRBD1. Germline V gene lookup returns CDR1 MNHNS and CDR2 SASEGT. The V segment lost 1 base and the J segment 12 bases; nucleotides outside the gene matches: 5. The CDR3 has 12 amino acids. CDR3 sequence (DNA): TGTGCCAGCAGTGAAGGAGAGGGACAGAACACCTTC. Translating gives CASSEGEGQNTF.

Comments on this clonotype: The junction departs from germline at one end; a sequencing error may be responsible. V and J are TRBV11-2 and TRBJ2-4; D perhaps matches TRBD1 (5 bases). Germline CDR1 and CDR2: SGHAT and FQNNGV. This CDR3 is 17 amino acids long. The CDR3 DNA reads as TGTGTCAGCAGCAAAAATGGGGCTACCTTAAGTCAAGGCATTCAGTACTTC. Amino acid sequence: CVSSKNGATLSQGIQYF.